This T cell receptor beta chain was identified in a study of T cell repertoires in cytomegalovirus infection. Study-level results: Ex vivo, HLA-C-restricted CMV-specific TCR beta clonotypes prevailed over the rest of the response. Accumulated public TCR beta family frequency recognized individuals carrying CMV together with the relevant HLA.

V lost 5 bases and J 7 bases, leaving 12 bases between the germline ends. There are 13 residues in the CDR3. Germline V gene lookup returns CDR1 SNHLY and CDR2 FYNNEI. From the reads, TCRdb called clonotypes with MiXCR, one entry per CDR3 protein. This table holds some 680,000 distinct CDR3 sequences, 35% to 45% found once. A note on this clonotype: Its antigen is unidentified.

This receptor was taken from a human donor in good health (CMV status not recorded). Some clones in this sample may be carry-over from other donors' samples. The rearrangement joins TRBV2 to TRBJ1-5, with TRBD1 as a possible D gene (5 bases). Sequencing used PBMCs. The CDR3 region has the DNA TGTGCCAGCAGTCCCCAGGGTAGACAGCCCCAGCATTTT. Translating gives CASSPQGRQPQHF.